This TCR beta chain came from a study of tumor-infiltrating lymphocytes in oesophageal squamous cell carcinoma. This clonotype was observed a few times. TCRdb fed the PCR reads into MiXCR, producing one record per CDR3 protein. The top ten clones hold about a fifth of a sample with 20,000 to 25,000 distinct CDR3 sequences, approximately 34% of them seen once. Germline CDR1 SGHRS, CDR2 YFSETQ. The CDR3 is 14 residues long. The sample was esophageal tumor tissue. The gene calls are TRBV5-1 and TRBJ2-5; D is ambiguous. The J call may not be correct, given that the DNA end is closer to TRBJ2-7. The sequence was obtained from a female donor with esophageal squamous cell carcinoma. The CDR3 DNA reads TGCGCCAGCAGGCGACGGGCTGAAGTCTACGAGCAGTACTTC. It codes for CASRRRAEVYEQYF.